A single sample is the source of the 17 T cell receptor beta chains below, sequenced in a study of follicular helper T cells after annual influenza vaccination. TCRdb's table, derived via immunoSEQ multiplex PCR, lists solely in-frame clones and lacks some. The table includes 28,000 or so clones, approximately 81% detected once. Time point of the sample: 2014-2015 season, pre-vaccination. The specimen comprised CXCR5+ CD38- circulating T follicular helper cells from blood, sampled on the day of influenza vaccination. Described subset: circulating Tfh, non-naive CD4+CXCR5+PD-1+ (ICOS+CD38+ or ICOS-CD38-). These receptors all come from an adult who received the influenza vaccine.

This chain uses TRBV5-6 with TRBJ2-7; D uncertain. Germline V lookup: CDR1 SGHDT, CDR2 YYEEEE. Trimming took 0 bases from V and 6 from J, leaving 4 bases between them. The CDR3 has 11 amino acids. The CDR3 reads CASSLAVEQYF. The DNA of the CDR3 is TGTGCCAGCAGCTTGGCTGTCGAGCAGTACTTC.

The genes are TRBV7-6 and TRBJ2-3; 12 bases map to TRBD2. The V gene's germline CDR1 is SGHVS and CDR2 FNYEAQ. This CDR3 region has 16 residues. Trimming took 4 bases from V and 7 from J; bases not matched to a gene: 9. CDR3 protein: CASSSTTSGSSNTQYF. CDR3 DNA: TGTGCCAGCAGCTCGACGACTAGCGGGAGTAGTAATACGCAGTATTTT.

The sample holds a few counts of this clone. The chain couples TRBV27 to TRBJ2-1; 7 bases map to TRBD1. Germline CDR1 reads MNHEY; CDR2 reads SMNVEV (reference sequence). V was pared by 5 bases and J by 0 bases, with 13 bases of the junction left unmatched. The CDR3 extends over 18 amino acids. In DNA form, the CDR3 reads TGTGCCAGCAGTCCCGGGGACAGTCTCCGGAGCTCCTACAATGAGCAGTTCTTC. It yields the protein CASSPGDSLRSSYNEQFF.

This clone was seen only a few times. The rearrangement joins TRBV5-1 to TRBJ2-1; TRBD2 agrees at 14 bases. This CDR3 region has 17 residues. The J segment lost 3 bases and the V segment lost 0 bases, leaving 2 bases of the junction unmatched. Germline values: CDR1 SGHRS, CDR2 YFSETQ. The DNA of the CDR3 is TGCGCCAGCAGCTTGGGGACTAGCGGGGGGTTCTACAATGAGCAGTTCTTC. Residues: CASSLGTSGGFYNEQFF.

V usage is TRBV2 and J usage is TRBJ1-2; 7 bases align to TRBD1. V was pared by 4 bases and J by 2 bases, with 7 bases of the junction left unmatched. CDR3 length: 15 residues. Germline lookup yields CDR1 SNHLY and CDR2 FYNNEI. CDR3 sequence: CASSAQLQGNYGYTF. CDR3 DNA sequence: TGTGCCAGCAGTGCACAATTACAGGGGAACTATGGCTACACCTTC.

V and J are TRBV6-1 and TRBJ1-3; D gene uncertain. Trimming shortened V by 8 bases and J by 0 bases, and 11 bases separated the two germline ends. CDR1 is MNHNS, CDR2 SASEGT, per germline. This CDR3 is 14 amino acids long. This CDR3 reads CASQVAASGNTIYF. DNA for the CDR3: TGTGCCAGCCAGGTTGCCGCCTCTGGAAACACCATATATTTT.

The V and J genes are TRBV2 and TRBJ2-1, with D maybe TRBD2 (5 bases). The CDR3 loop spans 11 amino acids. Germline-derived CDR1 and CDR2 are SNHLY and FYNNEI. Trimming left V 2 bases short and J 10 bases short, with 6 bases between. CDR3 region: CASSEWREQFF. DNA of the CDR3: TGTGCCAGCAGTGAATGGAGGGAGCAGTTCTTC.

This sequence joins TRBV30 and TRBJ1-6; no clear D gene. This CDR3 comprises 12 residues. Germline V lookup: CDR1 GTSNPN, CDR2 SVGIG (reference sequence). The V end lost 5 bases, the J end lost 10 bases, and 12 bases lay between the germline ends. The CDR3 here is CAWSGDPSPLHF. The CDR3 coding sequence is TGTGCCTGGTCGGGAGACCCATCACCCCTCCACTTT.

The chain employs TRBV21-1 and TRBJ2-7; the table's D call of TRBD2 was not tested on the DNA. TRBV21-1 is flagged as a pseudogene. The CDR3 totals 17 residues. CDR3 sequence: CASSKAAAGEVSYEQYF. In DNA form, the CDR3 reads TGTGCCAGCAGCAAAGCGGCGGCGGGAGAGGTTTCCTACGAGCAGTACTTC.

The J gene is TRBJ2-2, the V gene TRBV11-3, with 9 bases lining up with TRBD1. CDR3 length: 16 residues. Looked up from germline, CDR1 is SGHNT and CDR2 is YENEEA. V trimming: 5 bases; J trimming: 1 base; junction bases outside the gene matches: 5. The CDR3 reads CASSNNRGLNTGELFF. The CDR3, as DNA: TGTGCCAGCAGCAACAACAGGGGGCTGAACACCGGGGAGCTGTTTTTT.

The chain recombines TRBV5-5 with TRBJ2-3; no reliable D call. Trimming pared 4 bases from V and 2 bases from J, leaving 11 bases between. CDR1 is SGHKS and CDR2 is YYEKEE in the germline V gene (reference sequence). The CDR3 loop spans 14 amino acids. The CDR3 loop reads CASSLLLDTDTQYF. The CDR3 DNA reads TGTGCCAGCAGCCTGCTTTTAGACACAGATACGCAGTATTTT.

This clone was observed a few times. This chain uses TRBV6-5 with TRBJ2-7, with D hard to call. Trimming stripped 6 bases from V and 2 bases from J, with 14 bases between. The CDR3 extends over 14 amino acids. Per the germline V gene, CDR1 is MNHEY and CDR2 is SVGAGI. CDR3 DNA: TGTGCCAGCAGCTCCACAGACAAAGCCTACGAGCAGTACTTC. Its translation: CASSSTDKAYEQYF.

This clone is a singleton in its sample. V and J are TRBV18 and TRBJ2-5; TRBD1 is a possible D gene (6 bases). The germline V and J ends were trimmed by 2 bases and 1 base, with 11 bases remaining between them. Germline V gene data show CDR1 as KGHSH and CDR2 as LQKENI. This CDR3 contains 15 residues. The CDR3 nucleotides are TGTGCCAGCTCACCAGGGGGCCGGGTCCAAGAGACCCAGTACTTC. As protein: CASSPGGRVQETQYF.

This clone was recorded only once. This chain joins TRBV7-2 and TRBJ2-7; weak D call: TRBD1 (6 bases). The CDR3 covers 14 residues. V was pared by 0 bases and J by 4 bases, with 10 bases between. The germline V gene has CDR1 SGHTA and CDR2 FQGNSA. CDR3 sequence reads: CASSLAWTDYEQYF. The CDR3 DNA follows: TGTGCCAGCAGCTTAGCCTGGACAGATTACGAGCAGTACTTC.

This clone was seen more than once but under ten times. Relative to the germline gene, one junction end is altered; a read error may explain this. V usage is TRBV7-7 and J usage is TRBJ2-1, with a possible D match to TRBD2 (6 bases). Germline V gene lookup returns CDR1 SSHAT and CDR2 FNYEAQ (reference sequence). The length of the CDR3 is 13 residues. CDR3 sequence reads: CASSSWDSHEQFF. CDR3 DNA: TGTGCTAGCAGCTCATGGGACTCCCATGAGCAGTTCTTC.

V and J are TRBV6-1 and TRBJ1-5; tentatively, D is TRBD1 (5 bases). Trimming shortened V by 3 bases and J by 4 bases, and 19 bases separated the two germline ends. This CDR3 contains 17 residues. CDR1 is MNHNS and CDR2 is SASEGT in the germline V gene. The chain's CDR3 is CASSEEVGPGGNQPQHF. CDR3 in DNA: TGTGCCAGCAGTGAGGAGGTTGGGCCCGGGGGAAATCAGCCCCAGCATTTT.

The table lists this clone with a count of one. V and J are TRBV7-9 and TRBJ1-1; D is uncertain. Germline assignment: CDR1 SEHNR and CDR2 FQNEAQ (reference sequence). This CDR3 spans 14 amino acids. Trimming took off 2 bases at V and 1 base at J, with 8 bases between the two ends. The CDR3 DNA sequence: TGTGCCAGCAGCTTACAGGCCTCGAACACTGAAGCTTTCTTT. Amino acid sequence: CASSLQASNTEAFF. Full variable domain (rest looked up from reference TRBV7-9 and TRBJ1-1): DTGVSQNPRHKITKRGQNVTFRCDPISEHNRLYWYRQTLGQGPEFLTYFQNEAQLEKSRLLSDRFSAERPKGSFSTLEIQRTEQGDSAMYLCASSLQASNTEAFFGQGTRLTVV.